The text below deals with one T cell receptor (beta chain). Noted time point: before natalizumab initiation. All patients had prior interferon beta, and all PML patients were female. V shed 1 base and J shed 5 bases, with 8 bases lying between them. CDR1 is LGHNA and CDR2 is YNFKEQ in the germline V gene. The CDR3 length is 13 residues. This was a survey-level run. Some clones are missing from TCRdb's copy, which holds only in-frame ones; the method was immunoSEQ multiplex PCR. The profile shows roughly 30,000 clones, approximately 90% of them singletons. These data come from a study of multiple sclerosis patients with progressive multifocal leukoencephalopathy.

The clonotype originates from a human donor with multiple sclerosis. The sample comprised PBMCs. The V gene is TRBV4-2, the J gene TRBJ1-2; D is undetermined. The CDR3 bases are TGTGCCAGCAGCCAAGGGGAGGAGTATGGCTACACCTTC. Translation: CASSQGEEYGYTF.